This T cell receptor (beta chain) was profiled in a study of cytomegalovirus exposure and HLA in healthy donors. The CDR3 extends over 12 amino acids. The V end was cut by 7 bases, the J end by 2 bases, with 8 bases between. Germline CDR1 is LNHDA and CDR2 is SQIVND (reference sequence). There were likely unrecorded immune exposures, though donors were nominally healthy when sampled. Primers included in the PCR were 60 Vbeta and 13 Jbeta primers. Profiled with immunoSEQ multiplex PCR; TCRdb holds only in-frame clones, not every one. Of 100,000 to 150,000 clones in the sample, just under 80% were seen once.

The specimen sequenced was PBMCs. This chain joins TRBV19 and TRBJ1-2; D not resolved. The receptor was isolated from a woman between 40 and 50 years old in good health and CMV-seronegative. The CDR3 DNA is TGTGCCAGTAAGGGAGGGAACTATGGCTACACCTTC. Encoded protein: CASKGGNYGYTF.